The 7 T cell receptor beta chains below were found in one sample sequenced in a study of cytomegalovirus exposure and HLA in healthy donors. PCR involved 60 Vbeta and 13 Jbeta primers. Sequencing used immunoSEQ multiplex PCR; TCRdb keeps in-frame clones, though not all of them. This table holds fewer than 200,000 clones, more than 70% found once. Sequencing used PBMCs. The receptors come from a male donor in good health and CMV-seronegative.

V usage is TRBV10-3 and J usage is TRBJ2-2, with D unresolved. There are 13 residues in the CDR3. Trimming left V 6 bases short and J 0 bases short, with 5 bases between. Germline-derived CDR1 and CDR2 are ENHRY and SYGVKD. The CDR3 loop is CAISTTNTGELFF. The CDR3 nucleotides read TGTGCCATCAGCACAACGAACACCGGGGAGCTGTTTTTT.

This clone has a handful of counts. CDR3 residues: CASRGAAVNTGELFF. The DNA for the CDR3 is TGTGCCAGCCGTGGGGCCGCCGTAAACACCGGGGAGCTGTTTTTT. The gene calls are TRBV21-1 and TRBJ2-2; TRBD1 reflects the table's D call only, with no check against the DNA. TRBV21-1 corresponds to a pseudogene. The length of the CDR3 is 15 residues.

The chain has TRBV7-9 and TRBJ1-3; the D is unclear. The CDR3 runs to 14 residues. Germline assignment: CDR1 SEHNR and CDR2 FQNEAQ (reference sequence). Trimming pared 5 bases from V and 0 bases from J, leaving 8 bases between. The CDR3 loop reads CASSPGSSGNTIYF. CDR3 nucleotide sequence: TGTGCCAGCAGCCCGGGTAGCTCTGGAAACACCATATATTTT.

A single count supports this clone. The chain couples TRBV5-1 to TRBJ1-1; 7 nucleotides align to TRBD1. From germline, CDR1 is SGHRS and CDR2 YFSETQ. J lost 3 bases, V lost 0 bases, and 14 bases had no gene match. The CDR3 is 18 residues long. This CDR3 reads CASSLGLVGGGGDTEAFF. DNA of the CDR3: TGCGCCAGCAGCTTGGGGTTGGTAGGGGGCGGAGGGGACACTGAAGCTTTCTTT.

This sequence joins TRBV6-1 and TRBJ2-3; D call uncertain. Germline assignment: CDR1 MNHNS and CDR2 SASEGT. The CDR3 sequence is 14 residues long. Trimming cost V 2 bases and J 0 bases, with 6 bases left between them. CDR3 in DNA: TGTGCCAGCAGTGAACAGGCTAGCACAGATACGCAGTATTTT. Protein sequence: CASSEQASTDTQYF.

V is TRBV6-6 and J is TRBJ2-7; 9 nucleotides align to TRBD1. Germline V gene data show CDR1 as MNHNY and CDR2 as SVGAGI (reference sequence). The CDR3 sequence is 15 residues long. V lost 5 bases, J lost 1 base, and 6 bases stayed unmatched. CDR3 coding DNA: TGTGCCAGCAGTAGAACAGGGGGCGGGTCCTACGAGCAGTACTTC. Translated: CASSRTGGGSYEQYF.

This clone was seen just once. The chain is built from TRBV27 and TRBJ2-7; D is possibly TRBD1 (6 bases). The germline CDR1 and CDR2 sequences are MNHEY and SMNVEV (reference sequence). This CDR3 is 14 amino acids long. The ends were cut back, 10 bases at V and 2 bases at J, with 18 bases in the middle. The DNA of the CDR3 is TGTGCCACCGCCCAACCCGGGACAACCTACGAGCAGTACTTC. Translating it yields CATAQPGTTYEQYF.